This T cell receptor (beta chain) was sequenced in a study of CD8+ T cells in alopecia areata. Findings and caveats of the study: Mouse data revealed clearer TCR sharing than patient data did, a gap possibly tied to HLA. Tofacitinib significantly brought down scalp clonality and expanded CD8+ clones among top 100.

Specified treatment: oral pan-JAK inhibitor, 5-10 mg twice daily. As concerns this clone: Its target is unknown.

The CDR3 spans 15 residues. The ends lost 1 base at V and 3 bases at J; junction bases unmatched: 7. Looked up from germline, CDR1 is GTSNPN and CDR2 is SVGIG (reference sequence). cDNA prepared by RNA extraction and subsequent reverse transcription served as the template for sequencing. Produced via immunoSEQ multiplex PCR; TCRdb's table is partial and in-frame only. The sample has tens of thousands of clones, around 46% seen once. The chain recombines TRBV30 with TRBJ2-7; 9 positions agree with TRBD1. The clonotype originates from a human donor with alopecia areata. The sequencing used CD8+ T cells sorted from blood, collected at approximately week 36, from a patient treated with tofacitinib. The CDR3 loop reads CAWSGGQGLSYEQYF. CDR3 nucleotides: TGTGCCTGGAGTGGGGGACAGGGTTTAAGCTACGAGCAGTACTTC.